A selection of T cell receptor beta chains follows, all from one sample in a study of STAT3 mutations in large granular lymphocyte leukemia. Sequencing was performed with immunoSEQ multiplex PCR; in TCRdb, only in-frame clones are kept and a portion is missing. The sample has 4,500 to 7,000 clones, around 94% seen once; the top ten hold roughly 35%. What was sequenced was peripheral blood mononuclear cells. Receptors were obtained from a man aged 55 to 69 with T-cell large granular lymphocyte leukemia. Some clones in this sample may be carry-over from other donors' samples. The CDR3 runs from the conserved cysteine through the conserved F or W. The D gene is left open where the match is weak. Only some rows state a clone size, as once, few, many or a class for expanded clones.

>TRBD1|-|TRBJ1-5|TRBV6-5
TGTGCCAGCAGTGCGACAGGGGGTGGGAATCAGCCCCAGCATTTT
CASSATGGGNQPQHF
>TRBD1|-|TRBJ2-7|TRBV18
TGTGCCAGCTCACTAGGGACAGTTACTTCCTACGAGCAGTACTTC
CASSLGTVTSYEQYF
>TRBD2|-|TRBJ2-7|TRBV10-3
TGTGCCATCGGTTCCTTGAGCGGGAGGAGTAGTCTCGAGCAGTACTTC
CAIGSLSGRSSLEQYF
>-|-|TRBJ2-7|TRBV11-2
TGTGCCAGCAGCCGCGACTTACCTCCGAACTACGAGCAGTACTTC
CASSRDLPPNYEQYF
>-|-|TRBJ1-4|TRBV18
TGTGCCAGCTCACCAGCGCGGGGATCCGATGAAAAACTGTTTTTT
CASSPARGSDEKLFF
>-|-|TRBJ2-3|TRBV25-1
TGTGCCAGCAGTGATACAGCCCGTAGCACAGATACGCAGTATTTT
CASSDTARSTDTQYF
>TRBD2|-|TRBJ2-4|TRBV6-5
TGTGCTAGCGGGGTAAACATTCAGTACTTC
CASGVNIQYF
>-|-|TRBJ2-7|TRBV18
TGTGCCAGCTCACCACCCCCTGGCGGGCCCCCCTACGAGCAGTACTTC
CASSPPPGGPPYEQYF
>TRBD2|-|TRBJ2-7|TRBV30
TGTGCCTGGACTGCGGGAGGGGACGAGCAGTACTTC
CAWTAGGDEQYF
>TRBD2|few|TRBJ2-3|TRBV5-4
TGTGCCAGCAGCGCGACTAGCGCTAACACAGATACGCAGTATTTT
CASSATSANTDTQYF
>-|hyperexpanded|TRBJ2-7|TRBV6-1
TGTGCCAGCAGTGAATCCTACGAGCAGTACTTC
CASSESYEQYF
>-|-|TRBJ2-5|TRBV4-1
TGCGCCAGCAGCTATGGTCCGACGGGGGAGACCCAGTACTTC
CASSYGPTGETQYF
>-|once|TRBJ2-1|TRBV27
TGTGCCAGCGCCCTCCTAGTGGGAGGAATGGTTAATGAGCAGTTCTTC
CASALLVGGMVNEQFF
>-|-|TRBJ1-5|TRBV7-9
TGTGCCAGCAGTAGAGGCGACCAGCCCCAGCATTTT
CASSRGDQPQHF
>-|-|TRBJ2-6|TRBV18
TGTGCCAGCTCACCTTCCAGCTCTGGGGCCAACGTCCTGACTTTC
CASSPSSSGANVLTF
>TRBD1|-|TRBJ2-7|TRBV6-6
TGTGCCAGCAGACTACAACAGGGGGCCCACTACGAGCAGTACTTC
CASRLQQGAHYEQYF
>-|-|TRBJ1-5|TRBV5-1
TGCGCCAGCAGTCCGACCGGGGGGAATAGCAATCAGCCCCAGCATTTT
CASSPTGGNSNQPQHF
>-|-|TRBJ1-2|TRBV30
TGTGCCTGGAGTGTCGCCGGTCCCTATGGCTACACCTTC
CAWSVAGPYGYTF
>TRBD1|-|TRBJ1-2|TRBV6-1
TGTGCCAGCAGTGAAGACAGGGGGCTGAATGGCTACACCTTC
CASSEDRGLNGYTF
>TRBD1|-|TRBJ1-2|TRBV7-9
TGTGCCAGCAGCTTAGGGGACAGGGCGAATGGCTACACCTTC
CASSLGDRANGYTF
>-|-|TRBJ2-1|TRBV13
TGTGCCAGCAGCTTAATAAGCGGAGCGAACAATGAGCAGTTCTTC
CASSLISGANNEQFF
>-|-|TRBJ2-6|TRBV11-2
TGTGCCAGCAGCTTAAGTAACGTCCTGACTTTC
CASSLSNVLTF
>-|-|TRBJ2-5|TRBV2
TGTGCCAGCAGTGAATTGGGGAACCAAGAGACCCAGTACTTC
CASSELGNQETQYF
>TRBD1|-|TRBJ2-1|TRBV10-2
TGCGCCAGCAGTGCCCTACAGGGGGCTTCCTACAATGAGCAGTTCTTC
CASSALQGASYNEQFF
>-|-|TRBJ2-4|TRBV19
TGTGCCAGTAGTATAGTAGACGGGGCCAAAAACATTCAGTACTTC
CASSIVDGAKNIQYF
>-|-|TRBJ1-2|TRBV29-1
TGCAGCGCCAGGCCTACGAAAGCAATTGGCTACACCTTC
CSARPTKAIGYTF
>TRBD2|-|TRBJ2-2|TRBV19
TGTGCCAGTGGAGCGGGAGGGTTCTCCGGGGAGCTGTTTTTT
CASGAGGFSGELFF
>-|-|TRBJ2-7|TRBV29-1
TGCAGCGTTGGGAGGCAGGCCGGGACTTCTTCCTACGAGCAGTACTTC
CSVGRQAGTSSYEQYF
>-|-|TRBJ1-1|TRBV7-8
TGTGCCAGCAGCTTAGAAGGGGGTACCCTGTGGAACACTGAAGCTTTCTTT
CASSLEGGTLWNTEAFF
>TRBD1|-|TRBJ2-2|TRBV13
TGTGCCAGCAGCTCGGGACAGGTCAGATCCGGGGAGCTGTTTTTT
CASSSGQVRSGELFF
>TRBD1|-|TRBJ1-2|TRBV6-1
TGTGCCAGCAAGGTGGGACAGGGAGATGGCTACACCTTC
CASKVGQGDGYTF
>TRBD1|-|TRBJ1-2|TRBV5-4
TGTGCCAGCAGCCCGACAGGGTTTGAAAATGGCTACACCTTC
CASSPTGFENGYTF